The 8 T cell receptor beta chains below all came from one sample that was sequenced in a study of blood T cell repertoires in COVID-19 (dated by TCRdb to the early 2020s). To prepare the library, the immunoSEQ multiplex PCR assay was applied. Sourced from immuneACCESS, this table was stored by TCRdb with only in-frame sequences that have V and J called. A share of the clones is absent; for the studies checked, an unresolved V gene accounts for under half, and the remainder has no known explanation. The sample includes approximately 350,000 clones, with under 85% observed a single time. The top ten clonotypes cover about 5% of the sample. Sample: PBMCs or T cells enriched from blood (not recorded which). These receptor sequences come from a woman in her fifties or sixties who had recovered from COVID-19.

DNA for the CDR3: TGTGCCAGCAGTTTATCGGAACCGGGACTAGCGGCAGATACGCAGTATTTT. Protein: CASSLSEPGLAADTQYF. The chain carries TRBV27 and TRBJ2-3; 11 positions agree with TRBD2. Unmatched junction bases numbered 6, after V lost 0 bases and J lost 4 bases. CDR1 and CDR2 from the germline V gene are MNHEY and SMNVEV (reference sequence). The CDR3 is 17 amino acids.

The rearrangement joins TRBV5-1 to TRBJ2-2; weak D call: TRBD2 (5 bases). Germline CDR1 and CDR2: SGHRS and YFSETQ. This CDR3 region has 14 residues. V lost 0 bases and J 13 bases, leaving 16 bases between the germline ends. The CDR3 is CASSLDPSRDGLFF. CDR3 bases: TGCGCCAGCAGCTTGGACCCCTCGAGGGATGGGCTGTTTTTT.

The genes are TRBV28 and TRBJ2-1; 9 positions match TRBD2. This CDR3 comprises 17 residues. With 2 bases clipped from V and 3 bases from J, the junction kept 8 bases outside the gene matches. Germline assignment: CDR1 MDHEN and CDR2 SYDVKM. DNA of the CDR3: TGTGCCAGCAGTTTAGCTAGCGGGGTCTTCGTCTACAATGAGCAGTTCTTC. Its protein is CASSLASGVFVYNEQFF.

The chain is built from TRBV30 and TRBJ2-2, with D possibly being TRBD1 (5 bases). The CDR3 loop spans 12 amino acids. The V gene's germline CDR1 is GTSNPN and CDR2 SVGIG (reference sequence). The V and J ends lost 2 bases and 9 bases respectively, with 10 bases between them. This CDR3 reads CAWSSRAWELFF. CDR3 nucleotides: TGTGCCTGGAGTAGCAGGGCCTGGGAGCTGTTTTTT.

The chain employs TRBV5-6 and TRBJ2-1; D possibly corresponds to TRBD1 (6 bases). V gave up 4 bases and J gave up 5 bases, with 13 bases separating them. The CDR3 is 14 residues long. Germline V gives CDR1 SGHDT, CDR2 YYEEEE. The CDR3 DNA reads TGTGCCAGCAGCCCCAACTCAGGGGACAATGAGCAGTTCTTC. This encodes CASSPNSGDNEQFF.

The chain is built from TRBV11-3 and TRBJ1-2, with 9 bases matching TRBD1. Germline V CDR1 and CDR2: SGHNT, YENEEA. CDR3 length: 15 amino acids. The V segment lost 5 bases and the J segment 5 bases; nucleotides outside the gene matches: 9. As DNA, the CDR3 is TGTGCCAGCAGCCCCCGGGACAGGGAGCGGTATGGCTACACCTTC. Translated: CASSPRDRERYGYTF.

This clone was seen at least ten times. The chain joins TRBV6-5 to TRBJ1-2; possibly TRBD1 for D (6 bases). CDR3 length equals 12 residues. Germline V gives CDR1 MNHEY, CDR2 SVGAGI. V was clipped by 2 bases and J by 11 bases, with 12 bases between them. The DNA of the CDR3 is TGTGCCAGCAGTTACCGGGGGGGCCCTTACACCTTC. Encoded protein: CASSYRGGPYTF.

The chain couples TRBV30 to TRBJ1-5; unclear D gene. This CDR3 contains 13 residues. Germline CDR1 and CDR2: GTSNPN and SVGIG (reference sequence). Trimming stripped 2 bases from V and 4 bases from J, with 9 bases between. The CDR3 sequence: CAWSPSVNQPQHF. The CDR3 region has the DNA TGTGCCTGGAGTCCCAGTGTTAATCAGCCCCAGCATTTT.